This T cell receptor (beta chain) was identified during a study of T cell changes during pregnancy in multiple sclerosis. The repertoire was sequenced with immunoSEQ multiplex PCR; TCRdb's copy has only in-frame clones and lacks some. The sample has roughly 93,000 clones, about 91% seen once. CDR1 SEHNR and CDR2 FQNEAQ come from the germline V gene (reference sequence). Trimming stripped 4 bases from V and 2 bases from J, with 18 bases between. This CDR3 is 17 amino acids long. The chain joins TRBV7-9 to TRBJ1-3; D gene ambiguous. The sample in question was peripheral blood, obtained after pregnancy. The sequence came from a female donor in good health, enrolled as a control in a pregnancy study. The CDR3 DNA reads as TGTGCCAGCAGCTCAACGCGAACTGAGCGGACTGGAAACACCATATATTTT. This gives the protein CASSSTRTERTGNTIYF.